The 21 T cell receptor beta chains listed next were all sequenced from one sample in a study of metastatic and nonmetastatic thyroid tumors (dated by TCRdb to 2020 to 2022). Before undergoing thyroid surgery, none of the patients had been given any kind of treatment. Library generation was performed with PCR. The sequencer listed for this sample is Illumina HiSeq 4000. In-frame beta chains were kept once TCRdb had trimmed the public reads at Q25 with fastp and called clones with MiXCR. A total of roughly 14,000 clones appear in this sample, around 35% of them only once. Roughly 7.3% of the sample lies in the top ten. The sample taken for sequencing was tumor tissue. Receptors originate from a female donor with papillary thyroid cancer or a benign thyroid nodule (not recorded which). Some clones in this sample may be carry-over from other donors' samples.

A few counts support this clone. The V call is TRBV11-1, the J call TRBJ2-7; the D gene could be TRBD1 or TRBD2 (7 bases each). Germline V gene lookup returns CDR1 SGHAT and CDR2 FQDESV (reference sequence). The CDR3 sequence is 18 residues long. Trimming took 4 bases from V and 1 from J, leaving 23 bases between them. CDR3: CASSSPGAGGAYSYEQYF. In nucleotides, the CDR3 is TGTGCCAGCAGCTCCCCTGGGGCAGGGGGGGCCTATTCCTACGAGCAGTACTTC.

In this sample, this clone turned up a few times. The CDR3 DNA is TGTGCCAGCAGTGACTCGAACGGGGACGAGCAGTACTTC. Amino acid sequence: CASSDSNGDEQYF. This chain joins TRBV6-4 and TRBJ2-7, with D possibly being TRBD2 (5 bases). V was clipped by 0 bases and J by 5 bases, with 8 bases between them. Germline CDR1 is MRHNA and CDR2 is SNTAGT. This CDR3 has 13 amino acids.

This chain uses TRBV11-2 with TRBJ2-7, with D possibly being TRBD2 (7 bases). Trimming left V 5 bases short and J 0 bases short, with 8 bases between. The V gene's germline CDR1 is SGHAT and CDR2 FQNNGV. This CDR3 spans 13 amino acids. The CDR3 protein is CASSRGASYEQYF. In DNA form, the CDR3 reads TGTGCCAGCAGCCGGGGGGCCTCCTACGAGCAGTACTTC.

V and J are TRBV11-2 and TRBJ2-7, with D perhaps TRBD1 (5 bases). Germline V gives CDR1 SGHAT, CDR2 FQNNGV. The CDR3 is 17 amino acids. The germline V and J ends were trimmed by 4 bases and 3 bases, with 22 bases remaining between them. The CDR3 bases are TGTGCCAGCAGCTCCTATCCCCCCGGACAAGGATACTACGAGCAGTACTTC. Translating it yields CASSSYPPGQGYYEQYF.

This clone was detected many times. The identical CDR3 is also encoded by other nucleotide sequences in the sample. V usage is TRBV5-1 and J usage is TRBJ2-1; 7 positions agree with TRBD1. J gave up 0 bases and V 1 base, and 4 bases lay outside the gene matches. Germline V CDR1 and CDR2: SGHRS, YFSETQ. CDR3 length equals 16 residues. The CDR3 nucleotides read TGCGCCAGCAGCTTGTCGGACAGGAGCTCCTACAATGAGCAGTTCTTC. This codes for CASSLSDRSSYNEQFF.

This clone occurred a few times. Being one base from a much bigger clone, this may be a read error. The V call is TRBV28, the J call TRBJ1-5; 8 nucleotides match TRBD1. The CDR3 is 15 amino acids. From germline, CDR1 is MDHEN and CDR2 SYDVKM. The CDR3 coding sequence is TGTTCCGGCAGTTTGTCAGGGGGCGGCAATCAGCCCCAGCATTTT. Protein product: CSGSLSGGGNQPQHF.

This clone has ten or more counts. The chain is built from TRBV10-2 and TRBJ2-1; D gene uncertain. The germline gives CDR1 WSHSY, CDR2 SAAADI. This CDR3 is 14 amino acids long. Trimming cost V 6 bases and J 4 bases, with 13 bases left between them. The CDR3 spells CASRELSEYNEQFF. The CDR3 DNA follows: TGCGCCAGCAGGGAACTATCCGAATACAATGAGCAGTTCTTC.

This clone appeared a few times. The J gene is TRBJ1-2, the V gene TRBV27, with D perhaps TRBD1 (5 bases). Germline CDR1 is MNHEY and CDR2 is SMNVEV (reference sequence). The CDR3 loop spans 13 amino acids. V was clipped by 3 bases and J by 9 bases, with 14 bases between them. This CDR3 is CASSFSGTQCYTF. Here the CDR3 DNA reads TGTGCCAGCAGTTTTTCTGGGACCCAATGCTACACCTTC.

V usage is TRBV28 and J usage is TRBJ1-2; D not resolved. This CDR3 spans 13 amino acids. Germline V gene lookup returns CDR1 MDHEN and CDR2 SYDVKM. V lost 6 bases and J 1 base, leaving 9 bases between the germline ends. For the CDR3, the DNA is TGTGCCAGCAGAGCCGGGAGTAACTATGGCTACACCTTC. Residues: CASRAGSNYGYTF.

By sample fraction, this clone is medium-sized. This chain joins TRBV6-5 and TRBJ1-2; unclear D gene. V lost 2 bases and J 8 bases, leaving 12 bases between the germline ends. From germline, CDR1 is MNHEY and CDR2 SVGAGI. The CDR3 spans 13 residues. Here the CDR3 DNA reads TGTGCCAGCAGTTACGGAGAAGGGATCGGCTACACCTTC. Translated: CASSYGEGIGYTF.

This clone was counted ten times or more. The chain combines TRBV25-1 with TRBJ2-7; D is unclear. This CDR3 comprises 14 residues. Germline CDR1 reads MGHDK; CDR2 reads SYGVNS. Trimming took off 3 bases at V and 3 bases at J, with 12 bases between the two ends. The CDR3 protein is CASSDAPRHYEQYF. Written as DNA, the CDR3 is TGTGCCAGCAGTGATGCCCCTCGGCACTACGAGCAGTACTTC.

The V and J genes are TRBV7-2 and TRBJ1-1; no definite D call. Between the trimmed V and J ends, which lost 0 bases and 6 bases, there was a span of 8 bases. The germline CDR1 and CDR2 sequences are SGHTA and FQGNSA. The CDR3 runs 13 residues. CDR3 sequence: CASSLATVAEAFF. The CDR3 nucleotides are TGTGCCAGCAGCTTAGCGACGGTTGCTGAAGCTTTCTTT.

Within the sample, this clone is medium-sized. The chain joins TRBV20-1 to TRBJ1-1, with no clear D. The CDR3 runs 12 residues. Germline assignment: CDR1 DFQATT and CDR2 SNEGSKA (reference sequence). V was cut by 3 bases and J by 1 base, with 6 bases left in between. Written as DNA, the CDR3 is TGCAGTGCTAGTATGAAGAACACTGAAGCTTTCTTT. Translated: CSASMKNTEAFF.

The sample holds a few counts of this clone. V and J are TRBV28 and TRBJ2-3; D is perhaps TRBD1 (6 bases). Germline assignment: CDR1 MDHEN and CDR2 SYDVKM. Trimming removed 5 bases from V and 5 bases from J, with 11 bases in between. The CDR3 sequence is 13 residues long. CDR3 sequence (DNA): TGTGCCAGCAGTCCTTGGACAGAAGATACGCAGTATTTT. Amino acids: CASSPWTEDTQYF.

This clone was detected only a few times. The V call is TRBV4-3, the J call TRBJ2-7; D call uncertain. The CDR3 runs 15 residues. CDR1 is LGHNA, CDR2 YSLEER, per germline. V gave up 4 bases and J gave up 4 bases, with 17 bases separating them. CDR3 amino acids: CASSPDFSKIYEQYF. The CDR3, as DNA: TGCGCCAGCAGCCCTGACTTCTCGAAGATTTACGAGCAGTACTTC.

This clone has a count of ten or more. The chain has TRBV5-1 and TRBJ1-4; weak D call: TRBD1 (5 bases). The CDR3 has 14 amino acids. The V gene's germline CDR1 is SGHRS and CDR2 YFSETQ. Trimming pared 0 bases from V and 6 bases from J, leaving 9 bases between. The CDR3 spells CASSLGGADEKLFF. The CDR3 coding sequence is TGCGCCAGCAGCTTGGGTGGGGCTGATGAAAAACTGTTTTTT. Supplemented by reference TRBV5-1 and TRBJ1-4, the full variable domain reads KAGVTQTPRYLIKTRGQQVTLSCSPISGHRSVSWYQQTPGQGLQFLFEYFSETQRNKGNFPGRFSGRQFSNSRSEMNVSTLELGDSALYLCASSLGGADEKLFFGSGTQLSVL.

This chain connects TRBV5-1 to TRBJ2-7; D unresolved. The CDR3 loop spans 13 amino acids. CDR1 SGHRS and CDR2 YFSETQ come from the germline V gene. V gave up 4 bases and J gave up 5 bases, with 13 bases separating them. The CDR3 reads CASSTGSVNEQYF. The CDR3 nucleotides are TGCGCCAGCAGCACCGGGTCAGTCAACGAGCAGTACTTC.

This clone has just a few counts. The CDR3 DNA sequence: TGTGCCAGCAGTTTAGGACACACTGAAGCTTTCTTT. Amino acid sequence: CASSLGHTEAFF. This chain connects TRBV12-3 or TRBV12-4 to TRBJ1-1; D call uncertain. V lost 1 base, J lost 3 bases, and 3 bases lay in between. This CDR3 has 12 amino acids.

This chain uses TRBV20-1 with TRBJ2-2, with D possibly being TRBD1 (6 bases). The CDR3 sequence is 15 residues long. Germline assignment: CDR1 DFQATT and CDR2 SNEGSKA (reference sequence). Deletions cut 1 base from V and 7 bases from J, with 16 bases between. The CDR3 loop is CSARAYGTIDGELFF. CDR3 DNA: TGCAGTGCTAGAGCATACGGGACAATCGACGGGGAGCTGTTTTTT.

J is TRBJ1-4 and V is TRBV9; D gene uncertain. Germline V gene sequence: CDR1 SGDLS, CDR2 YYNGEE. The germline V and J ends were trimmed by 6 bases and 7 bases, with 22 bases remaining between them. The CDR3 sequence is 16 residues long. CDR3 coding DNA: TGTGCCAGCACCGCTATCCGGGTAGTAGGAAGTGAAAAACTGTTTTTT. This encodes CASTAIRVVGSEKLFF.

V usage is TRBV5-1 and J usage is TRBJ1-1, with D perhaps TRBD1 (6 bases). The CDR3 covers 13 residues. CDR1 and CDR2 from the germline V gene are SGHRS and YFSETQ. The V end lost 0 bases, the J end lost 9 bases, and 12 bases lay between the germline ends. CDR3 nucleotide sequence: TGCGCCAGCAGCTTGGACACAGGGTCTAAAGCTTTCTTT. Its protein product is CASSLDTGSKAFF.